The source of this T cell receptor (beta chain) is a study of breast tumors, draining lymph nodes, adjacent tissues. Study results and caveats: Compared with basal-like, luminal-like tumors shared significantly more repertoire with nontumor tissue. Tumor TCR diversity was below lymph nodes but above nontumor tissue. That most tumor T cells come from lymph nodes remained unproven.

In this sample, this clonotype turned up many times. Its antigen remains unidentified. TCRdb re-called the multiplex PCR reads with MiXCR, one entry per CDR3 protein. The data hold approximately 52,000 distinct CDR3 sequences, with about 40% observed a single time. Material: breast tumor tissue. The TCR comes from a female donor with breast cancer. Some clones in this sample may be carry-over from other donors' samples.

CDR3 residues: CASSSRDTYEQYF. The CDR3 DNA is TGCGCCAGCAGCAGCCGGGACACGTACGAGCAGTACTTC. V usage is TRBV5-1 and J usage is TRBJ2-7, with D possibly being TRBD1 (6 bases). Germline CDR1 SGHRS, CDR2 YFSETQ. Trimming left V 4 bases short and J 4 bases short, with 12 bases between. The CDR3 totals 13 residues.